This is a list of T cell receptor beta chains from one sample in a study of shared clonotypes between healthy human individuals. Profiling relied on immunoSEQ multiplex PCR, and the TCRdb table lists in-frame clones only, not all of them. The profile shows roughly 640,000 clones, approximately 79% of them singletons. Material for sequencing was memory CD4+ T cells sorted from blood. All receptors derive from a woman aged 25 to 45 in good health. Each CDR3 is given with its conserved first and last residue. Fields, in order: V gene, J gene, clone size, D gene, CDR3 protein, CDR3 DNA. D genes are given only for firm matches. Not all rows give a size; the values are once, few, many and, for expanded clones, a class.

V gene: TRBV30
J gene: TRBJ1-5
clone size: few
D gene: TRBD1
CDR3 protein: CAWSVGDRDIGNQPQHF
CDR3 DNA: TGTGCCTGGAGTGTAGGGGACAGGGATATAGGCAATCAGCCCCAGCATTTT

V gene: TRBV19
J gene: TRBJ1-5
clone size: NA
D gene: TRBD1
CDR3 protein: CASSAQGAGSNQPQHF
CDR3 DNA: TGTGCCAGTAGTGCTCAGGGGGCGGGGAGCAATCAGCCCCAGCATTTT

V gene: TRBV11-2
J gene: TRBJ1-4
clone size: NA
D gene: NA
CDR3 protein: CASSAGPLLFF
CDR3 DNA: TGTGCCAGCAGCGCCGGACCGCTCCTGTTTTTT

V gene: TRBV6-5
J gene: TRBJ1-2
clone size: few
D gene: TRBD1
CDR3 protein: CASSYGQDYNGYTF
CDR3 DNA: TGTGCCAGCAGTTATGGACAGGATTATAATGGCTACACCTTC

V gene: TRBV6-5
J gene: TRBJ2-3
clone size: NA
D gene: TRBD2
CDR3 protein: CASSYTSGRPTDTQYF
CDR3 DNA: TGTGCCAGCAGTTACACTAGCGGGAGGCCGACAGATACGCAGTATTTT

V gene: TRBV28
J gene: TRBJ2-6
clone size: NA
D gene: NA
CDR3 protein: CASSDLPSGANVLTF
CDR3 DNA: TGTGCCAGCAGTGATCTCCCCTCTGGGGCCAACGTCCTGACTTTC

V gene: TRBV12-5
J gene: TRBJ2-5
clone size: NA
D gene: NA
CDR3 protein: CASGLALDLVLLLSPETQYF
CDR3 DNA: TGTGCTAGTGGTTTGGCCCTTGACTTAGTTCTTCTTCTAAGTCCGGAGACCCAGTACTTC

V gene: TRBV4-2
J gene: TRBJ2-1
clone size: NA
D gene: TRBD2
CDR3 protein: CASSHLRDYDEQFF
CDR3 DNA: TGTGCCAGCAGCCACCTCCGGGACTATGATGAGCAGTTCTTC

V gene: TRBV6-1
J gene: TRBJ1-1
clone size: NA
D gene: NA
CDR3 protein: CASRLLGVTEAFF
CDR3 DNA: TGTGCCAGCAGGTTGTTGGGGGTGACTGAAGCTTTCTTT

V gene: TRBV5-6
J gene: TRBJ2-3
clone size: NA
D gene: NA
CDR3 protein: CASSWVGVTPTDTQYF
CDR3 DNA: TGTGCCAGCAGCTGGGTGGGGGTTACGCCCACAGATACGCAGTATTTT

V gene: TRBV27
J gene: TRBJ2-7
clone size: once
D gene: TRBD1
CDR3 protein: CASHPGQGVYEQYF
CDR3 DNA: TGTGCCAGTCATCCGGGACAGGGGGTATACGAGCAGTACTTC

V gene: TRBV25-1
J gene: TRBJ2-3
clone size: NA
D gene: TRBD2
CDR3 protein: CASSEYRRDSGSSDTQYF
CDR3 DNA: TGTGCCAGCAGTGAATATAGGAGGGATAGCGGGAGCTCAGATACGCAGTATTTT

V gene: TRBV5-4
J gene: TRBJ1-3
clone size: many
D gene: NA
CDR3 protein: CASSPGGRDTIYF
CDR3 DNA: TGTGCCAGCAGCCCGGGAGGCAGAGACACCATATATTTT

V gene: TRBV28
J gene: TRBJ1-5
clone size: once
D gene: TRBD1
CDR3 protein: CASRDGQGDQPQHF
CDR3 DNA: TGTGCCAGCAGGGATGGACAGGGGGACCAGCCCCAGCATTTT

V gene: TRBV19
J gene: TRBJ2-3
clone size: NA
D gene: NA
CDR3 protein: CASTTRDSTDTQYF
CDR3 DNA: TGTGCCAGTACCACAAGGGACAGCACAGATACGCAGTATTTT

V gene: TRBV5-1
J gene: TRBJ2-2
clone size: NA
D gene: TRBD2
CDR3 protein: CASGVVAGNTGELFF
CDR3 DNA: TGCGCCAGCGGGGTGGTAGCGGGAAACACCGGGGAGCTGTTTTTT

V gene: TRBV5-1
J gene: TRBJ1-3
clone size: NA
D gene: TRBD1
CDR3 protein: CASSPRQGDGNTIYF
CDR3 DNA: TGCGCCAGCAGCCCTCGACAGGGCGACGGAAACACCATATATTTT

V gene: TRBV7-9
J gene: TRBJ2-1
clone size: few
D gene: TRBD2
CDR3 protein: CASSLGSSTSGRVHNEQFF
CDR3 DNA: TGTGCCAGCAGCTTAGGATCGTCGACTAGCGGGAGGGTCCACAATGAGCAGTTCTTC

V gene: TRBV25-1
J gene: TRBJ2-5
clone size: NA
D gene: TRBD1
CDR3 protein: CASSGGGRETQYF
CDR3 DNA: TGTGCCAGCAGTGGAGGGGGCCGTGAGACCCAGTACTTC

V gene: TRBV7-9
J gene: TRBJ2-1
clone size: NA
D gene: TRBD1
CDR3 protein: CASSPWTGLHNEQFF
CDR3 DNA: TGTGCCAGCAGCCCGTGGACAGGGCTGCACAATGAGCAGTTCTTC

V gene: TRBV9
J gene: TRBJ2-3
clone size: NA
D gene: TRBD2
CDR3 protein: CASSRTSGRNTDTQYF
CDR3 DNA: TGTGCCAGCAGCCGGACTAGCGGGAGGAACACAGATACGCAGTATTTT

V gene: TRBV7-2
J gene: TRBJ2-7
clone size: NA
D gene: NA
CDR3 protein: CASSLGGLSSYEQYF
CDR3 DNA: TGTGCCAGCAGCTTAGGGGGCTTAAGCTCCTACGAGCAGTACTTC

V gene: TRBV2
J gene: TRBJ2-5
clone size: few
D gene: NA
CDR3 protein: CASSGLHALETQYF
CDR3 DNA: TGTGCCAGCAGTGGACTCCATGCACTAGAGACCCAGTACTTC

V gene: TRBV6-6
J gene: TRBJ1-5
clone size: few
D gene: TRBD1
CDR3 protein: CASSNQGAQPQHF
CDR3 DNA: TGTGCCAGCAGTAATCAGGGGGCTCAGCCCCAGCATTTT

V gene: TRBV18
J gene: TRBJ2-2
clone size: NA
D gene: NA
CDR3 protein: CASSPRTARTGELFF
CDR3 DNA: TGTGCCAGCTCACCACGGACAGCTCGCACCGGGGAGCTGTTTTTT

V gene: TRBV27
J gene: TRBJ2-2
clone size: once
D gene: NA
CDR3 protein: CASSLGALTFNTGELFF
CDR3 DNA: TGTGCCAGCAGTTTAGGCGCTCTGACTTTTAACACCGGGGAGCTGTTTTTT

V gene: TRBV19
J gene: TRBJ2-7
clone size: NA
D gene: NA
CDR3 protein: CASSTRLQGYEQYF
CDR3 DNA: TGTGCCAGTAGTACGCGCCTTCAGGGTTACGAGCAGTACTTC

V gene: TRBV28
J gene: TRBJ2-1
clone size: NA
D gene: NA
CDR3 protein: CASSLQSDIFSYNEQFF
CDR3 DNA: TGTGCCAGCAGTTTACAATCGGACATTTTCTCCTACAATGAGCAGTTCTTC

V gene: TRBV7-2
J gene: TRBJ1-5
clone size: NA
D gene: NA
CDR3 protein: CASSLVGGYSNQPQHF
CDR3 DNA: TGTGCCAGCAGCTTAGTGGGGGGATATAGCAATCAGCCCCAGCATTTT

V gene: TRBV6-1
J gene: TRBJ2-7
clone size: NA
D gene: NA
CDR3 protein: CASTTFYEQYF
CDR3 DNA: TGTGCCAGCACTACCTTCTACGAGCAGTACTTC